This T cell receptor (beta chain) was found in a study of T cell responses to AZD1222 COVID-19 vaccine. Study-level points and caveats: Targeting of unmutated variant regions was reportedly seen in nearly half of spike-specific TCRs. The number of AZD1222 recipients seropositive at baseline was only six.

CDR3 size: 18 residues. The germline V gene has CDR1 SGHRS and CDR2 YFSETQ. The V gene end was trimmed by 0 bases and the J gene end by 8 bases; junction bases not matched to a gene: 12. Analyses pooled second doses at about 4 or about 12 weeks. Remarks on this clone: Its target is unknown.

The assay was immunoSEQ multiplex PCR, and TCRdb's table has in-frame clones only and misses some. The sample holds around 96,000 clones, around nine tenths seen once. This specimen was peripheral blood, taken 28 days after the second AZD1222 dose. The genes are TRBV5-1 and TRBJ2-1; TRBD2 agrees at 12 bases. The TCR comes from an adult who received the AZD1222 COVID-19 vaccine. The CDR3 here is CASSLAVASGRAVDEQFF. CDR3 nucleotides: TGCGCCAGCAGCTTGGCCGTCGCTAGCGGGAGGGCCGTGGATGAGCAGTTCTTC.